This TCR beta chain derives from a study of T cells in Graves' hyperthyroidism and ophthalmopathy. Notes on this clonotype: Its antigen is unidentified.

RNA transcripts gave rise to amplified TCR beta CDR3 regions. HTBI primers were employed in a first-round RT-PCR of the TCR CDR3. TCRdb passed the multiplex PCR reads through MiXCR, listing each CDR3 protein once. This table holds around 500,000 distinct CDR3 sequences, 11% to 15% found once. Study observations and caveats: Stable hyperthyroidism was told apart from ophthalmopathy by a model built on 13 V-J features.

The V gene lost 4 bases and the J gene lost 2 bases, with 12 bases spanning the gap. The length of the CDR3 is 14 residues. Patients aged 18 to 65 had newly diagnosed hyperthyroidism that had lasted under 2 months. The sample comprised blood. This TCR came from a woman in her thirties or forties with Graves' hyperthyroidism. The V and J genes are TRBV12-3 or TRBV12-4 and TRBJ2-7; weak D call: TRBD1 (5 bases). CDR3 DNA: TGTGCCAGCAGTTACCAGGACATCGCCTACGAGCAGTACTTC. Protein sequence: CASSYQDIAYEQYF.